This note documents a single T cell receptor (beta chain) sequence. CDR1 and CDR2 from the germline V gene are LGHDT and YNNKEL (reference sequence). The V end was cut by 4 bases, the J end by 4 bases, with 11 bases between. This CDR3 region has 14 residues. Clones were sequenced by immunoSEQ multiplex PCR, and TCRdb holds only the in-frame ones, with some missing. The sample yields some 97,000 clones, 80% to 95% seen once. The data stem from a study of blood T cell repertoires in COVID-19. The sequenced material came from peripheral blood. The chain is built from TRBV3-1 (or the pseudogene TRBV3-2) and TRBJ1-3; no clear D gene. The sequence came from a man between 65 and 85 years old with acute or convalescent COVID-19. The CDR3 protein is CASSPSGLGNTIYF. For the CDR3, the DNA is TGTGCCAGCAGCCCCTCCGGGTTGGGAAACACCATATATTTT.